This T cell receptor beta chain came from a study of cytomegalovirus exposure and HLA in healthy donors. Trimming at V came to 5 bases and at J to 6 bases, leaving 8 bases not matched to a gene. This CDR3 has 14 residues. The germline gives CDR1 LNHDA, CDR2 SQIVND (reference sequence). This clone was detected only a few times. PCR primers comprised 60 Vbeta and 13 Jbeta primers. In the original workflow: A later analysis tallied 87 million or so unique TCR beta chains, about 11 million of them shared. Sequencing was performed with immunoSEQ multiplex PCR; in TCRdb, only in-frame clones are kept and a portion is missing. The V and J calls and clone size are taken from that table; D and trimming were inferred from the DNA. The sample lists tens of thousands of clones, about 75% seen once, with about 2.2% in the top ten.

The material sequenced was PBMCs. This receptor was obtained from a man aged 35-49 years in good health and CMV-seronegative. The V call is TRBV19, the J call TRBJ1-2, with 8 bases that match TRBD1. The chain's CDR3 is CASSEDRVRDGYTF. The CDR3 bases are TGTGCCAGTAGTGAGGACAGGGTGCGTGATGGCTACACCTTC. The full variable domain, with the rest looked up from reference TRBV19 and TRBJ1-2, is DGGITQSPKYLFRKEGQNVTLSCEQNLNHDAMYWYRQDPGQGLRLIYYSQIVNDFQKGDIAEGYSVSREKKESFPLTVTSAQKNPTAFYLCASSEDRVRDGYTFGSGTRLTVV.